The 25 T cell receptor beta chains reported below all come from one sample, sequenced in a study of blood T cells in healthy people across ages (dated by TCRdb to the mid-2010s). The library was built by means of 5' RACE. Sequenced using an Illumina HiSeq 2500. A second 7 to 11 cycle PCR used a sample-barcoded 5' primer and a J-beta primer mix. TCRdb took the public reads, trimmed them with fastp at Q25, ran MiXCR for clone calling and kept in-frame beta chains. Rows matching on CDR3 protein sequence are summarized as one entry with the most common DNA and genes. This sample has more than 1,000,000 distinct CDR3 sequences in its table, and 20% to 25% of those were observed once. The top ten constitute about 0.72% of the sample. These records were also assigned to another study, of T cells of mothers and their children.

The source material was blood. The receptor source for this set is a girl aged 2 to 9 in good health.

With regard to this clonotype: One end of the junction does not line up with germline, which may come from a read error. V and J are TRBV5-1 and TRBJ1-1, with D hard to call. The V gene's germline CDR1 is SGHRS and CDR2 YFSETQ. The length of the CDR3 is 14 residues. The CDR3 protein is CASRLAPGNTEAFF. CDR3 nucleotide sequence: TGCGCCAGCAGATTGGCACCTGGGAACACTGAAGCTTTCTTT.

This clonotype was picked up a small number of times. The chain recombines TRBV28 with TRBJ2-7; no clear D. CDR3 length: 14 residues. Per germline, CDR1 MDHEN and CDR2 SYDVKM. Trimming took off 1 base at V and 5 bases at J, with 12 bases between the two ends. The CDR3 spells CASSLSSVDDEQYF. The CDR3 DNA follows: TGTGCCAGCAGTTTATCCTCAGTGGATGACGAGCAGTACTTC.

This clonotype occurred a few times. V is TRBV27 and J is TRBJ2-7; tentative D call: TRBD2 (6 bases). Germline-derived CDR1 and CDR2 are MNHEY and SMNVEV (reference sequence). There are 15 residues in the CDR3. V lost 8 bases, J lost 5 bases, and 22 bases lay in between. The CDR3 spells CASGEVGLSPNEQYF. In DNA, the CDR3 is TGTGCCAGCGGAGAAGTAGGACTAAGCCCCAACGAGCAGTACTTC.

This clonotype was observed many times. The chain has TRBV20-1 and TRBJ2-1; D might be TRBD2 (6 bases). Trimming pared 1 base from V and 0 bases from J, leaving 16 bases between. CDR3 length: 17 amino acids. Per the germline V gene, CDR1 is DFQATT and CDR2 is SNEGSKA (reference sequence). CDR3 sequence reads: CSARGRRELGSYNEQFF. CDR3 coding DNA: TGCAGTGCTAGAGGGCGGCGGGAACTCGGCTCCTACAATGAGCAGTTCTTC.

The rearrangement joins TRBV9 to TRBJ2-1, with a weak D call TRBD2 (6 bases). The germline V and J ends were trimmed by 2 bases and 0 bases, with 12 bases remaining between them. This CDR3 has 16 residues. Germline CDR1 SGDLS, CDR2 YYNGEE. Here the CDR3 reads CASSVPPGDSYNEQFF. The CDR3 bases are TGTGCCAGCAGCGTCCCCCCGGGGGACTCCTACAATGAGCAGTTCTTC.

This clonotype was counted a single time. The CDR3 DNA reads TGCGCCAGCAGCCAAGACCAGGGTGATAACACTGAAGCTTTCTTT. Amino acid sequence: CASSQDQGDNTEAFF. The chain joins TRBV4-3 to TRBJ1-1; tentative D call: TRBD1 (5 bases). With 0 bases removed from V and 2 bases from J, the gap between germline ends came to 10 bases. The length of the CDR3 is 15 residues. CDR1 is LGHNA, CDR2 YSLEER, per germline.

This clonotype was seen a handful of times. The chain is built from TRBV20-1 and TRBJ2-1, with 8 positions matching TRBD2. Germline V gene data show CDR1 as DFQATT and CDR2 as SNEGSKA (reference sequence). The junction had 7 bases not matched to a gene; V was cut back by 0 bases and J by 0 bases. CDR3 size: 17 residues. The CDR3 sequence: CSARDESGGSSYNEQFF. DNA for the CDR3: TGCAGTGCTAGAGACGAGAGCGGGGGAAGCTCCTACAATGAGCAGTTCTTC.

This clonotype has more than one count but fewer than ten. This chain links TRBV7-9 with TRBJ1-4, with D unresolved. Germline V CDR1 and CDR2: SEHNR, FQNEAQ (reference sequence). CDR3 length equals 16 residues. The V end was cut by 0 bases, the J end by 3 bases, with 11 bases between. The CDR3 protein is CASSLASFPPNEKLFF. The CDR3 coding sequence is TGTGCCAGCAGCTTAGCTTCATTCCCGCCTAATGAAAAACTGTTTTTT.

The CDR3 is CASRKLGETQYF. The CDR3 DNA is TGTGCCAGCAGGAAACTCGGAGAGACCCAGTACTTC. The J gene is TRBJ2-5, the V gene TRBV12-3 or TRBV12-4; no clear D gene. The CDR3 length is 12 residues. Trimming took off 6 bases at V and 4 bases at J, with 9 bases between the two ends.

J is TRBJ2-7 and V is TRBV7-2, with D possibly called TRBD1 or TRBD2 (5 bases each). The germline gives CDR1 SGHTA, CDR2 FQGNSA. Trimming left V 1 base short and J 3 bases short, with 13 bases between. The CDR3 has 15 amino acids. CDR3 sequence: CASSLEGRNFYEQYF. Written as DNA, the CDR3 is TGTGCCAGCAGCTTAGAGGGGAGAAATTTCTACGAGCAGTACTTC.

In this sample, this clonotype turned up many times. Here the CDR3 reads CASSFPGSYEQYF. The CDR3 nucleotides are TGTGCCAGCAGTTTCCCAGGATCCTACGAGCAGTACTTC. The V gene is TRBV12-3 or TRBV12-4, the J gene TRBJ2-7; D remains ambiguous. With 3 bases removed from V and 1 base from J, the gap between germline ends came to 7 bases. The CDR3 loop spans 13 amino acids.

The V gene is TRBV6-2 or TRBV6-3, the J gene TRBJ1-2; D possibly corresponds to TRBD1 (5 bases). The CDR3 extends over 14 amino acids. Germline V CDR1 and CDR2: MNHEY, SVGEGT. V lost 7 bases to trimming and J lost 4 bases, with 16 bases between them. The CDR3 protein is CASNPDDRSYGYTF. The CDR3 region has the DNA TGTGCCAGCAACCCCGATGACAGAAGCTATGGCTACACCTTC.

Note on this clonotype: Since a much larger clone is just one base distant, this may be a read error. The chain is built from TRBV20-1 and TRBJ2-4, with unresolved D. This CDR3 is built from 13 residues. Germline assignment: CDR1 DFQATT and CDR2 SNEGSKA (reference sequence). Trimming shortened V by 0 bases and J by 0 bases, and 3 bases separated the two germline ends. Here the CDR3 reads CSARELAKNIQYF. CDR3 sequence (DNA): TGCAGTGCTAGAGAGCTAGCCAAAAACATTCAGTACTTC.

This clonotype was seen a few times. This chain joins TRBV7-8 and TRBJ2-7, with D perhaps TRBD1 (5 bases). V lost 0 bases and J 5 bases, leaving 14 bases between the germline ends. CDR1 SGHVS and CDR2 FQNEAQ come from the germline V gene. The CDR3 has 15 amino acids. The DNA of the CDR3 is TGTGCCAGCAGCTTAGCGTCGTGGCAGGGTGACGAGCAGTACTTC. Protein sequence: CASSLASWQGDEQYF.

The gene calls are TRBV11-2 and TRBJ2-7; possible D gene TRBD1, 5 bases. V was trimmed by 3 bases and J by 2 bases, leaving 11 bases between them. Germline CDR1 SGHAT, CDR2 FQNNGV. This CDR3 is built from 14 residues. CDR3 region: CASSLWGSAYEQYF. The CDR3 DNA reads as TGTGCCAGCAGCTTGTGGGGCTCCGCCTACGAGCAGTACTTC.

This clonotype was detected only a few times. The chain couples TRBV5-1 to TRBJ2-5; TRBD2 aligns across 9 bases. Germline trimming cut 5 bases from V and 5 bases from J; bases unmatched to any gene: 7. Germline V CDR1 and CDR2: SGHRS, YFSETQ. The length of the CDR3 is 14 residues. In nucleotides, the CDR3 is TGCGCCAGCAGTTTCTCTAGCGGGACGGAGACCCAGTACTTC. This sequence encodes CASSFSSGTETQYF.

This clonotype was counted a few times. CDR3 residues: CASSYSTSRGNIQYF. CDR3 nucleotide sequence: TGTGCCAGCAGTTACTCGACTAGCCGGGGGAACATTCAGTACTTC. The chain has TRBV6-2 or TRBV6-3 and TRBJ2-4, with 7 bases identical to TRBD2. The germline V gene encodes CDR1 MNHEY and CDR2 SVGEGT. J was trimmed by 7 bases and V by 0 bases; bases with no gene match: 6. CDR3 length: 15 residues.

The chain has TRBV20-1 and TRBJ2-3, with 8 bases fitting TRBD1. This CDR3 is 13 amino acids long. Germline V lookup: CDR1 DFQATT, CDR2 SNEGSKA (reference sequence). V lost 6 bases to trimming and J lost 1 base; unmatched junction nucleotides: 3. In DNA form, the CDR3 reads TGCAGTGCCGGGACAGGAGGCACAGATACGCAGTATTTT. Its translation is CSAGTGGTDTQYF.

The V gene is TRBV9, the J gene TRBJ2-5; D unclear. The end of the DNA fits TRBJ2-7 better, so the J call may be wrong. Germline assignment: CDR1 SGDLS and CDR2 YYNGEE. The CDR3 length is 13 residues. The CDR3 DNA follows: TGTGCCAGCAGCCCAAGTGTTCCCTACGAGCAGTACTTC. The encoded protein is CASSPSVPYEQYF.

This rearrangement joins TRBV20-1 to TRBJ1-4, with a possible D match to TRBD1 (5 bases). The V end was cut by 0 bases, the J end by 1 base, with 9 bases between. The CDR3 length is 15 residues. Germline lookup yields CDR1 DFQATT and CDR2 SNEGSKA (reference sequence). The CDR3 reads CSAREMGLTNEKLFF. The CDR3 bases are TGCAGTGCTAGAGAAATGGGGCTAACTAATGAAAAACTGTTTTTT.

This clonotype occurred a few times. The chain links TRBV12-3 or TRBV12-4 to TRBJ1-2; D gene unclear. With 5 bases removed from V and 0 bases from J, the gap between germline ends came to 4 bases. The CDR3 is 12 amino acids. For the CDR3, the DNA is TGTGCCAGCAGTGCCTCTAACTATGGCTACACCTTC. Protein product: CASSASNYGYTF.

The chain recombines TRBV6-2 or TRBV6-3 with TRBJ1-2; TRBD1 matches at 8 bases. CDR3 length: 14 residues. CDR1 is MNHEY and CDR2 is SVGEGT in the germline V gene. V lost 6 bases, J lost 7 bases, and 10 bases stayed unmatched. In DNA, the CDR3 is TGTGCCAGCAGAAATCAGGGGGCGAAGATTGGCTACACCTTC. Residues: CASRNQGAKIGYTF.

The chain combines TRBV29-1 with TRBJ2-7, with 7 bases that match TRBD1. Trimming removed 6 bases from V and 1 base from J; junction bases left unmatched: 6. Germline V gene data show CDR1 as SQVTM and CDR2 as ANQGSEA. There are 13 residues in the CDR3. The CDR3 is CSVLQGPSYEQYF. The CDR3 nucleotides read TGCAGCGTGCTACAGGGGCCATCCTACGAGCAGTACTTC.

The genes are TRBV12-5 and TRBJ2-7; D uncertain. Germline values: CDR1 LGHNT, CDR2 FRNRAP. This CDR3 is 16 amino acids long. V shed 0 bases and J shed 0 bases, with 12 bases lying between them. CDR3 protein: CASGLVIVGSSYEQYF. CDR3 nucleotides: TGTGCTAGTGGTTTGGTAATCGTTGGAAGCTCCTACGAGCAGTACTTC. Together with reference TRBV12-5 and TRBJ2-7, the CDR3 gives the full variable domain: DARVTQTPRHKVTEMGQEVTMRCQPILGHNTVFWYRQTMMQGLELLAYFRNRAPLDDSGMPKDRFSAEMPDATLATLKIQPSEPRDSAVYFCASGLVIVGSSYEQYFGPGTRLTVT.

This clonotype has only a few counts. The rearrangement joins TRBV20-1 to TRBJ1-5, with a tentative D call TRBD1 (6 bases). V lost 5 bases and J 4 bases, leaving 15 bases between the germline ends. Germline values: CDR1 DFQATT, CDR2 SNEGSKA (reference sequence). This CDR3 is built from 14 residues. CDR3 nucleotide sequence: TGCAGTGCTTCCCAGGGGCCCTTGAATCAGCCCCAGCATTTT. It yields the protein CSASQGPLNQPQHF.